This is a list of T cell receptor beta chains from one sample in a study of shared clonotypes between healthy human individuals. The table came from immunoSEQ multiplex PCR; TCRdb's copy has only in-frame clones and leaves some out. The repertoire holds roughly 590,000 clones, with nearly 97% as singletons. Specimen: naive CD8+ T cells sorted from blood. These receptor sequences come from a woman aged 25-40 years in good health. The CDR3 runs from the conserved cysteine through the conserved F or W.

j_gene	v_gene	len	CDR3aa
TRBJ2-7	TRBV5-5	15	CASSGTGQGGYGQYF
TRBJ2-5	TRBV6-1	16	CASSEPSGQGAGEQYF
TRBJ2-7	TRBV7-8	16	CASSLANEGRAAEQYF
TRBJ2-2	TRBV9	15	CASSVVQGNTGELFF
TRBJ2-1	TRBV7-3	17	CASSLHPSGSSYNEQFF
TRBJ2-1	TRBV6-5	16	CASSYSGTSDVSEQFF
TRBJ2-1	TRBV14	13	CASSVDNYNEQFF
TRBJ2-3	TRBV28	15	CASSPELDNTDTQYF
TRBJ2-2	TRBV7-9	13	CASGRSNTGELFF
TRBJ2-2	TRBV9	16	CASSVRQGAWDGELFF
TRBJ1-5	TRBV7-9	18	CASSQYLPGYYSNQPQHF
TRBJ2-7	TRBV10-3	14	CAIMNSGSSYEQYF
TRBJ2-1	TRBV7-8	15	CASSSLGGIDNEQFF
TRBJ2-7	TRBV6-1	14	CASSEFALVREQYF
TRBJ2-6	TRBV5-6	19	CASSSSILQGDSGANVLTF
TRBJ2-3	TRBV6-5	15	CASSLAGGGTDTQYF
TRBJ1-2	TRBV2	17	CASSDRRWGGAKDGYTF
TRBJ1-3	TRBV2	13	CASEDRSGNTIYF
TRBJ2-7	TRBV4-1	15	CASSQADSSSYEQYF
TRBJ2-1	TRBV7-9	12	CASSYADNEQFF
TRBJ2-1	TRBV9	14	CASSPFDSSNEQFF
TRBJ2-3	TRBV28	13	CASSNPGPDTQYF
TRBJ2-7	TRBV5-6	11	CASSATYEQYF
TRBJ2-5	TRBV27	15	CASSLYPSGRETQYF
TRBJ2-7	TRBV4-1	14	CASSLSRGGSEQYF
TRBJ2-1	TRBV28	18	CASRAGLAGGSSYNEQFF
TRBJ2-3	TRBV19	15	CASSIEEASTDTQYF
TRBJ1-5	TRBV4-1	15	CASSQYRGTNQPQHF
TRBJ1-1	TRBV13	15	CASSINRGLNTEAFF
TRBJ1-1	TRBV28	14	CASSFRQMNTEAFF
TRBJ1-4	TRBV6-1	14	CASSGGGVFEKLFF
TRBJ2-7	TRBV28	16	CASSFSRLAGTYEQYF
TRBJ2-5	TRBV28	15	CASSSPRTGVETQYF
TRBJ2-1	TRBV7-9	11	CASTTYHEQFF
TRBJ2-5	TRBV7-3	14	CASSLAGGPKTQYF
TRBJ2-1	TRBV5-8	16	CASSFMRGLSYNEQFF
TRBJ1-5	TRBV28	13	CASSLVMFQPQHF
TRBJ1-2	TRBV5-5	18	CASSTRGIGTGVNYGYTF
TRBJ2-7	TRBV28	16	CASSTTLERSSYEQYF
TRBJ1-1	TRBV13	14	CASSGQGENTEAFF
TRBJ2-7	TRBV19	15	CASSNRGSRDHEQYF
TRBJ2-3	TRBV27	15	CASSSGTSGFDTQYF
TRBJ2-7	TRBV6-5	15	CASSYLTSGIYEQYF
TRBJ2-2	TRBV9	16	CASSVERQGSTGELFF
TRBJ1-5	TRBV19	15	CASVSGQGAYQPQHF
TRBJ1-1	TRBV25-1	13	CASSEYVGHEAFF
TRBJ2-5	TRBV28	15	CASSFSLSGEETQYF
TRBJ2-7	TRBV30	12	CAFKDISHEQYF
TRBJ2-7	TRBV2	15	CASSDGTSGLYEQYF
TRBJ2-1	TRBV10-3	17	CAISPHRRPSSYNEQFF
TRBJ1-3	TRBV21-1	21	CASSKVDYGDRLQGSGNTIYF
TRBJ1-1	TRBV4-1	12	CASSPGPRGAFF
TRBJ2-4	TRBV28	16	CASSLKGLIQKNIQYF
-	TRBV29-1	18	CSVEDPGLDVSVPYEQYF